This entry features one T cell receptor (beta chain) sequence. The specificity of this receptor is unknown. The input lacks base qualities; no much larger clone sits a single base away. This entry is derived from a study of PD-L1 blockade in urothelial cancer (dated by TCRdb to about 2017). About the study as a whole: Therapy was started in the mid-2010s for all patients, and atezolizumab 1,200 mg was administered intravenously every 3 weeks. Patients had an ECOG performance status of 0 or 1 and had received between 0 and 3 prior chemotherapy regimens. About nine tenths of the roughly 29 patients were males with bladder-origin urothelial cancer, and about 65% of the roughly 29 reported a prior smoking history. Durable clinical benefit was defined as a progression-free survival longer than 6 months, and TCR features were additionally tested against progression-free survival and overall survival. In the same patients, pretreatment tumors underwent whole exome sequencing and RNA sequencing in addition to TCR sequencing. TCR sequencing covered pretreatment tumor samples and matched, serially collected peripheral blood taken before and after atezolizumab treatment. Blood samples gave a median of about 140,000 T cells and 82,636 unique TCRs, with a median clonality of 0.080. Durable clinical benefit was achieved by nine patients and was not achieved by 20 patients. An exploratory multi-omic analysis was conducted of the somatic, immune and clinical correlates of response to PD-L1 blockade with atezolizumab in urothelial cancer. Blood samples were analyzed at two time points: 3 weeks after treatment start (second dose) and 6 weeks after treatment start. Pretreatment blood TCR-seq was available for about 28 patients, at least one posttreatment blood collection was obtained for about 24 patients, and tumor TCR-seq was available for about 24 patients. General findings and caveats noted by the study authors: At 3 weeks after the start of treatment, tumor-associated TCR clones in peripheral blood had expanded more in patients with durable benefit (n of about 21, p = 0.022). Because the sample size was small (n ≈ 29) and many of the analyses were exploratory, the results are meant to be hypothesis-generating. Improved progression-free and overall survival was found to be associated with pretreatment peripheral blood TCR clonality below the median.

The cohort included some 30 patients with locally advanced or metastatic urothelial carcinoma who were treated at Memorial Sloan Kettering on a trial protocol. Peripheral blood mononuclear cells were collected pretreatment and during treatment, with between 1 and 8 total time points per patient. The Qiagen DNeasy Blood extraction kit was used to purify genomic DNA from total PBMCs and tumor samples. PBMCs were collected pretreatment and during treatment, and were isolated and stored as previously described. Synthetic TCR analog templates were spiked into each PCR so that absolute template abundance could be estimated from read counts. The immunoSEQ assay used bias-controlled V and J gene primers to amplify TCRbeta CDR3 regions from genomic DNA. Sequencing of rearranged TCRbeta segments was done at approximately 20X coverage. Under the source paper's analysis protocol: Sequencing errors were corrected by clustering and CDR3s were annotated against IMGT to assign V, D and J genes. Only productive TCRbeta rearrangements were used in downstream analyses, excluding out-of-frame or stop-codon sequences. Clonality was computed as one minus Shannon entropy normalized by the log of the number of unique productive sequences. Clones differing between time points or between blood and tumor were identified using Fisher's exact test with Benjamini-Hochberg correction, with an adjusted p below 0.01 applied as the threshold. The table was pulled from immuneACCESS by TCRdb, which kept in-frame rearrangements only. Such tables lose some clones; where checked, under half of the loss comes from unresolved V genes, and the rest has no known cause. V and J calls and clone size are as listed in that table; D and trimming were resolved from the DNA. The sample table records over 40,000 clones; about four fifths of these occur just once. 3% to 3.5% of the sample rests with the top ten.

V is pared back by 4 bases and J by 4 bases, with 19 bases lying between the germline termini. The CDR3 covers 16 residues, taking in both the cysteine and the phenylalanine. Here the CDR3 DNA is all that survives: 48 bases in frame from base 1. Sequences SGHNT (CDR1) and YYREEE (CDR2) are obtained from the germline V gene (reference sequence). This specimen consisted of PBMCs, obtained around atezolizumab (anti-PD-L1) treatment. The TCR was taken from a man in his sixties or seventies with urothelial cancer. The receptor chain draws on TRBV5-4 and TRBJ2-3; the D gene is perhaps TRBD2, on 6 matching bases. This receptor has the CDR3 CASSPRGKGLPDTQYF. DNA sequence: TGTGCCAGCAGCCCTCGCGGGAAGGGGCTCCCAGATACGCAGTATTTT.